Presented here are 4 T cell receptor beta chains from one specimen sequenced in a study of cytomegalovirus exposure and HLA in healthy donors. Produced via immunoSEQ multiplex PCR; TCRdb's table is partial and in-frame only. The sample has 200,000 or so clones, about 93% seen once. The sequencing input was PBMCs. These receptors were obtained from a woman in her late teens or twenties in good health and CMV-seronegative.

The chain joins TRBV19 to TRBJ2-7, with D perhaps matching TRBD1 (6 bases). This CDR3 has 14 amino acids. Germline assignment: CDR1 LNHDA and CDR2 SQIVND (reference sequence). Between the trimmed V and J ends, which lost 3 bases and 5 bases, there was a span of 14 bases. The CDR3 DNA sequence: TGTGCCAGTAGTATTACAGGGAGCTCGAACGAGCAGTACTTC. Residues: CASSITGSSNEQYF.

The chain is built from TRBV19 and TRBJ1-2, with TRBD1 matching 7 bases. The CDR3 spans 14 residues. J lost 6 bases, V lost 4 bases, and 8 bases had no gene match. Germline CDR1 LNHDA, CDR2 SQIVND (reference sequence). The CDR3 loop reads CASSKTGDRNGYTF. The CDR3 DNA reads as TGTGCCAGTAGTAAAACAGGGGATCGAAATGGCTACACCTTC.

The chain employs TRBV7-9 and TRBJ2-7; 9 bases line up with TRBD1. The V gene's germline CDR1 is SEHNR and CDR2 FQNEAQ (reference sequence). This CDR3 contains 15 residues. The V gene end was trimmed by 2 bases and the J gene end by 5 bases; junction bases not matched to a gene: 7. This CDR3 reads CASSLWGTGIHEQYF. CDR3 nucleotides: TGTGCCAGCAGCTTATGGGGGACAGGGATCCACGAGCAGTACTTC.

The chain is built from TRBV5-4 and TRBJ1-2, with a weak D call TRBD1 (6 bases). This CDR3 spans 13 amino acids. Between the trimmed V and J ends, which lost 9 bases and 4 bases, there was a span of 16 bases. Germline V lookup: CDR1 SGHNT, CDR2 YYREEE (reference sequence). The CDR3 region has the DNA TGTGCCACCTACGGACAGAACAGCTATGGCTACACCTTC. Translating gives CATYGQNSYGYTF.